The 24 T cell receptor beta chains listed next were all sequenced from one sample in a study of cytomegalovirus exposure and HLA in healthy donors. 13 Jbeta primers and 60 Vbeta primers were used for the PCR. The assay was immunoSEQ multiplex PCR, and TCRdb's table has in-frame clones only and misses some. The sample holds around 170,000 clones, over 65% seen once. Source material: PBMCs. The source of these receptors is a woman aged 50 to 65 in good health and CMV-seropositive.

V is TRBV6-6 and J is TRBJ2-3; perhaps TRBD2 as D (5 bases). Germline CDR1 is MNHNY and CDR2 is SVGAGI (reference sequence). CDR3 size: 14 residues. Trimming removed 6 bases at V and 5 bases at J, with 15 bases between. CDR3: CASSYRTEEDTQYF. Written as DNA, the CDR3 is TGTGCCAGCAGCTATAGGACTGAGGAAGATACGCAGTATTTT.

The chain carries TRBV5-4 and TRBJ2-7; D perhaps matches TRBD1 (5 bases). With 0 bases removed from V and 5 bases from J, the gap between germline ends came to 12 bases. The CDR3 runs to 14 residues. Germline loops: CDR1 SGHNT, CDR2 YYREEE (reference sequence). The CDR3 sequence: CASSLVHRPDEQYF. The DNA of the CDR3 is TGTGCCAGCAGCTTGGTTCACAGGCCGGACGAGCAGTACTTC.

This chain joins TRBV6-1 and TRBJ1-1, with D tentatively TRBD1 (6 bases). The CDR3 covers 15 residues. Between the trimmed V and J ends, which lost 6 bases and 1 base, there was a span of 15 bases. CDR1 is MNHNS and CDR2 is SASEGT in the germline V gene. The CDR3 nucleotides read TGTGCCAGCAGCTCCTCCAGGGGTCGGAACACTGAAGCTTTCTTT. Residues: CASSSSRGRNTEAFF.

The J gene is TRBJ1-6, the V gene TRBV7-3; possible D gene TRBD1, 6 bases. CDR1 and CDR2 from the germline V gene are SGHTA and FQGTGA. The CDR3 consists of 13 residues. Trimming pared 5 bases from V and 7 bases from J, leaving 9 bases between. CDR3 loop: CASSVRGNSPLHF. In DNA form, the CDR3 reads TGTGCCAGCAGCGTCAGGGGCAATTCACCCCTCCACTTT.

This chain links TRBV6-1 with TRBJ1-5, with a tentative D call TRBD1 (5 bases). The V end lost 8 bases, the J end lost 5 bases, and 13 bases lay between the germline ends. Germline lookup yields CDR1 MNHNS and CDR2 SASEGT. The CDR3 totals 13 residues. CDR3 residues: CASGWGADQPQHF. The CDR3 DNA is TGTGCCAGCGGATGGGGCGCGGATCAGCCCCAGCATTTT.

The rearrangement uses TRBV5-1 and TRBJ1-3; D possibly corresponds to TRBD1 (6 bases). The germline V gene has CDR1 SGHRS and CDR2 YFSETQ. This CDR3 region has 13 residues. Trimming left V 4 bases short and J 2 bases short, with 7 bases between. In nucleotides, the CDR3 is TGCGCCAGCAGCGAGGGGGCTGGAAACACCATATATTTT. Amino acids: CASSEGAGNTIYF.

This chain uses TRBV14 with TRBJ1-1; D not certain. The CDR3 extends over 14 amino acids. CDR1 is SGHDN and CDR2 is FVKESK in the germline V gene. The V end was cut by 1 base, the J end by 1 base, with 7 bases between. The CDR3 reads CASSQVPGNTEAFF. For the CDR3, the DNA is TGTGCCAGCAGCCAAGTTCCGGGGAACACTGAAGCTTTCTTT.

The chain links TRBV19 to TRBJ1-2, with TRBD1 matching over 7 bases. The V gene end was trimmed by 5 bases and the J gene end by 4 bases; junction bases not matched to a gene: 16. Per germline, CDR1 LNHDA and CDR2 SQIVND (reference sequence). The length of the CDR3 is 17 residues. The CDR3 loop is CASSPPLYGQDTYGYTF. CDR3 in DNA: TGTGCCAGTAGTCCGCCCCTTTATGGACAGGATACCTATGGCTACACCTTC. The whole variable domain, remainder taken from reference TRBV19 and TRBJ1-2, is DGGITQSPKYLFRKEGQNVTLSCEQNLNHDAMYWYRQDPGQGLRLIYYSQIVNDFQKGDIAEGYSVSREKKESFPLTVTSAQKNPTAFYLCASSPPLYGQDTYGYTFGSGTRLTVV.

This clone was observed a single time. The V call is TRBV7-8, the J call TRBJ2-7; 13 bases align to TRBD2. CDR1 and CDR2 from the germline V gene are SGHVS and FQNEAQ. V lost 4 bases to trimming and J lost 0 bases; unmatched junction nucleotides: 3. This CDR3 is built from 16 residues. DNA for the CDR3: TGTGCCAGCAGCTCAGGGACTAGCGGGATCTCCTACGAGCAGTACTTC. Residues: CASSSGTSGISYEQYF.

V gene TRBV28 combines with J gene TRBJ1-5, with TRBD1 matching 8 bases. Trimming cost V 5 bases and J 7 bases; bases outside gene matches: 13. CDR1 and CDR2 (germline): MDHEN, SYDVKM. The CDR3 totals 16 residues. Here the CDR3 reads CASSPFGQGSGQPQHF. DNA of the CDR3: TGTGCCAGCAGTCCCTTTGGACAGGGATCAGGACAGCCCCAGCATTTT.

The genes are TRBV6-6 and TRBJ2-2; no clear D. CDR1 is MNHNY, CDR2 SVGAGI, per germline (reference sequence). CDR3 size: 14 residues. Trimming took off 2 bases at V and 2 bases at J, with 6 bases between the two ends. In DNA form, the CDR3 reads TGTGCCAGCAGTTACCTAAGTAACACCGGGGAGCTGTTTTTT. Protein sequence: CASSYLSNTGELFF.

The gene calls are TRBV4-1 and TRBJ1-1; possible D gene TRBD1, 5 bases. V was pared by 1 base and J by 1 base, with 13 bases between. The V gene's germline CDR1 is MGHRA and CDR2 YSYEKL. The CDR3 sequence is 16 residues long. The CDR3 protein is CASSQAPQGGNTEAFF. DNA of the CDR3: TGCGCCAGCAGCCAAGCTCCGCAGGGAGGGAACACTGAAGCTTTCTTT.

Concerning this clone itself: In the same sample, other DNA sequences code for this CDR3. The chain uses TRBV1 and TRBJ2-7; the D call TRBD2 from the table was never checked on the DNA. TRBV1 is an annotated pseudogene. This CDR3 is built from 16 residues. The CDR3 bases are TGCACCAGCAGCCAAGATCGACGGGGGGGTTTATACGAGCAGTACTTC. Translated, it gives CTSSQDRRGGLYEQYF.

The V call is TRBV11-3, the J call TRBJ1-1; maybe TRBD1 (5 bases). Trimming removed 3 bases at V and 5 bases at J, with 10 bases between. The germline CDR1 and CDR2 sequences are SGHNT and YENEEA. The CDR3 sequence is 13 residues long. The CDR3 nucleotides are TGTGCCAGCAGCTTTTACGGGACTACTGAAGCTTTCTTT. Its protein is CASSFYGTTEAFF.

The V gene is TRBV28, the J gene TRBJ1-2; TRBD1 matches 8 bases. The CDR3 runs to 13 residues. Germline loops: CDR1 MDHEN, CDR2 SYDVKM. Losses at the gene ends were 9 bases for V and 8 bases for J; bases not matched to a gene: 11. For the CDR3, the DNA is TGTGCCAGTACAATCAGGGGGCGCAGCGGCTACACCTTC. Its translation: CASTIRGRSGYTF.

The J gene is TRBJ2-3, the V gene TRBV4-3; weak D call: TRBD2 (5 bases). V was pared by 0 bases and J by 11 bases, with 12 bases between. Germline V gene lookup returns CDR1 LGHNA and CDR2 YSLEER. The CDR3 is made up of 13 amino acids. CDR3 residues: CASSQEGSSGQYF. CDR3 bases: TGCGCCAGCAGCCAAGAAGGGAGCAGCGGGCAGTATTTT.

The chain has TRBV5-1 and TRBJ2-7, with 8 bases that match TRBD1. With V trimmed by 0 bases and J by 3 bases, 5 bases remained unmatched. From germline, CDR1 is SGHRS and CDR2 YFSETQ. CDR3 length equals 15 residues. The CDR3 protein is CASSLGPGGRYEQYF. The CDR3 coding sequence is TGCGCCAGCAGCTTGGGTCCAGGGGGCCGCTACGAGCAGTACTTC.

This rearrangement joins TRBV27 to TRBJ1-6, with no clear D. Trimming removed 1 base at V and 9 bases at J, with 13 bases between. Per germline, CDR1 MNHEY and CDR2 SMNVEV (reference sequence). CDR3 length: 15 amino acids. The CDR3 DNA is TGTGCCAGCAGTTTATGGCAGGTTGAGGGTTCACCCCTCCACTTT. Translated: CASSLWQVEGSPLHF.

This clone was detected once. The V gene is TRBV7-3, the J gene TRBJ2-7; 7 nucleotides agree with TRBD2. The CDR3 spans 14 residues. The V and J ends lost 6 bases and 5 bases, in that order; junction bases with no gene match: 10. The germline V gene encodes CDR1 SGHTA and CDR2 FQGTGA. The CDR3 loop reads CASSSSGPLDEQYF. CDR3 nucleotide sequence: TGTGCCAGCAGTTCTAGCGGCCCTTTGGACGAGCAGTACTTC.

This clone appeared a few times. The chain is built from TRBV5-1 and TRBJ1-4, with D tentatively TRBD1 (5 bases). The germline V gene encodes CDR1 SGHRS and CDR2 YFSETQ. CDR3 length equals 15 residues. Trimming removed 1 base from V and 7 bases from J, with 14 bases in between. This CDR3 reads CASSLLGGNGEKLFF. In nucleotides, the CDR3 is TGCGCCAGCAGCTTGTTGGGGGGGAATGGTGAAAAACTGTTTTTT.

This clone was seen only once. The chain uses TRBV4-3 and TRBJ1-1, with D uncertain. Germline values: CDR1 LGHNA, CDR2 YSLEER. V was clipped by 3 bases and J by 6 bases, with 11 bases between them. This CDR3 region has 13 residues. The CDR3 nucleotides read TGCGCCAGCAGCCACCCCGACGGGGCTGAAGCTTTCTTT. Its translation: CASSHPDGAEAFF.

The rearrangement links TRBV5-1 to TRBJ2-5, with 7 positions matching TRBD1. The DNA end is a closer match to TRBJ2-7, so the J assignment may be wrong. CDR1 is SGHRS, CDR2 YFSETQ, per germline. This CDR3 has 15 amino acids. CDR3: CASSPGTADYYEQYF. Written as DNA, the CDR3 is TGCGCCAGCAGTCCCGGGACAGCTGACTACTACGAGCAGTACTTC.

The chain uses TRBV30 and TRBJ2-6, with 8 bases aligning to TRBD1. The CDR3 runs to 17 residues. Germline V gives CDR1 GTSNPN, CDR2 SVGIG (reference sequence). The junction had 9 bases not matched to a gene; V was cut back by 5 bases and J by 0 bases. CDR3 in DNA: TGTGCCTGGTCCCGGGACAGGATGAGCTCTGGGGCCAACGTCCTGACTTTC. This sequence encodes CAWSRDRMSSGANVLTF.

The chain uses TRBV18 and TRBJ2-1, with D tentatively TRBD2 (5 bases). V was trimmed by 6 bases and J by 7 bases, leaving 16 bases between them. CDR1 is KGHSH and CDR2 is LQKENI in the germline V gene. The CDR3 is made up of 14 amino acids. As DNA, the CDR3 is TGTGCCAGCTCGATAGCATTTGGGGAGAATGAGCAGTTCTTC. As protein: CASSIAFGENEQFF.